One and the same sample provided the 25 T cell receptor beta chains below, sequenced in a study of blood T cells in healthy people across ages. The use of a sample-barcoded 5' primer and a J-beta primer mix characterized a second PCR of roughly 6 to 11 cycles. Each CDR3 protein is one row after TCRdb ran MiXCR on the 5' RACE reads. The sample has 1.6 million or so distinct CDR3 sequences; roughly a third are singletons. The sequenced sample consisted of blood. All receptors derive from a woman in her twenties or thirties in good health.

V usage is TRBV18 and J usage is TRBJ2-1; the D gene is possibly TRBD1 (5 bases). CDR3 length: 15 residues. CDR1 is KGHSH and CDR2 is LQKENI in the germline V gene. Trimming cost V 0 bases and J 7 bases, with 13 bases left between them. CDR3 region: CASSPPVTEGNEQFF. CDR3 DNA sequence: TGTGCCAGCTCACCACCCGTGACAGAAGGGAATGAGCAGTTCTTC.

This clonotype appeared a few times. The chain links TRBV7-2 to TRBJ2-3; no definite D call. The CDR3 is 13 amino acids. With 3 bases removed from V and 7 bases from J, the gap between germline ends came to 11 bases. Germline-derived CDR1 and CDR2 are SGHTA and FQGNSA. The CDR3 sequence is CASSLSGVHTQYF. The CDR3 bases are TGTGCCAGCAGCTTGAGTGGCGTGCATACGCAGTATTTT.

As concerns this clonotype: An end of the junction differs from the germline gene, which may be a read error. The chain links TRBV3-1 to TRBJ1-2; 9 bases agree with TRBD1. Germline V gene data show CDR1 as LGHDT and CDR2 as YNNKEL (reference sequence). The CDR3 loop spans 15 amino acids. The CDR3 nucleotides read TGTACCAGCAGCCAAGTAGCTTCGGACAGGGGTGGCTACACCTTC. Translating it yields CTSSQVASDRGGYTF.

The sample holds a few counts of this clonotype. V and J are TRBV12-3 or TRBV12-4 and TRBJ2-1; 9 bases are a match to TRBD2. CDR3 length: 16 residues. V was pared by 4 bases and J by 2 bases, with 6 bases of the junction left unmatched. The CDR3 region is CASSSRERGAYNEQFF. CDR3 nucleotide sequence: TGTGCCAGCAGTTCCCGGGAGCGGGGGGCCTACAATGAGCAGTTCTTC.

There are a few counts of this clonotype. This rearrangement joins TRBV5-1 to TRBJ2-7; 7 bases are a match to TRBD1. This CDR3 region has 12 residues. The germline V gene has CDR1 SGHRS and CDR2 YFSETQ. V lost 9 bases, J lost 3 bases, and 6 bases stayed unmatched. The DNA for the CDR3 is TGCGCCACCCGAGGGGGCGTCTACGAGCAGTACTTC. It encodes CATRGGVYEQYF.

The chain combines TRBV20-1 with TRBJ2-2; 8 bases align to TRBD2. The V and J ends lost 2 bases and 5 bases, in that order; junction bases with no gene match: 4. Germline-derived CDR1 and CDR2 are DFQATT and SNEGSKA (reference sequence). The CDR3 has 14 amino acids. The CDR3 is CSARFAGGTGELFF. DNA of the CDR3: TGCAGTGCTAGATTCGCGGGGGGTACCGGGGAGCTGTTTTTT.

The chain has TRBV12-3 or TRBV12-4 and TRBJ2-1, with TRBD1 matching 7 bases. Unmatched junction bases numbered 2, after V lost 4 bases and J lost 5 bases. The CDR3 totals 13 residues. The CDR3 bases are TGTGCCAGCAGTTGGACAGGCAACAATGAGCAGTTCTTC. Protein sequence: CASSWTGNNEQFF.

The genes are TRBV20-1 and TRBJ2-3, with D uncertain. Germline V CDR1 and CDR2: DFQATT, SNEGSKA (reference sequence). Between the trimmed V and J ends, which lost 6 bases and 4 bases, there was a span of 20 bases. This CDR3 spans 15 amino acids. Written as DNA, the CDR3 is TGCAGTGCCTCACCTCGACTCTCACAGTCAGATACGCAGTATTTT. It specifies CSASPRLSQSDTQYF.

V gene TRBV4-2 combines with J gene TRBJ2-6; 7 bases match TRBD1. Germline V CDR1 and CDR2: LGHNA, YNFKEQ. The CDR3 consists of 17 residues. V was clipped by 0 bases and J by 0 bases; unmatched bases: 2. CDR3 DNA: TGTGCCAGCAGCCAAGACAGGGGGTTCTCTGGGGCCAACGTCCTGACTTTC. It yields the protein CASSQDRGFSGANVLTF.

This clonotype was picked up one time. The germline gene is not matched at one end of the junction; a read error may be the cause. The chain uses TRBV9 and TRBJ2-1; D possibly corresponds to TRBD2 (5 bases). Germline V gene data show CDR1 as SGDLS and CDR2 as YYNGEE. The CDR3 contains 15 residues. The CDR3 sequence: CVSSVAEGPYNEQFF. The CDR3 nucleotides read TGTGTCAGCAGCGTAGCCGAGGGCCCCTACAATGAGCAGTTCTTC.

This clonotype was seen only once. The rearrangement links TRBV28 to TRBJ2-1; D may be TRBD2 (6 bases). This CDR3 has 16 amino acids. Germline V gives CDR1 MDHEN, CDR2 SYDVKM. The V end was cut by 6 bases, the J end by 7 bases, with 22 bases between. CDR3 protein: CASRPEGSGSTNEQFF. CDR3 nucleotides: TGTGCCAGCAGGCCTGAGGGGTCCGGGAGTACGAATGAGCAGTTCTTC.

A remark on this clonotype: A much more abundant neighbour one base away suggests this may be a read error. This chain connects TRBV11-2 to TRBJ2-7, with unresolved D. CDR1 and CDR2 from the germline V gene are SGHAT and FQNNGV. The germline V and J ends were trimmed by 1 base and 3 bases, with 7 bases remaining between them. This CDR3 region has 13 residues. The CDR3 reads CASSLGVCYEQYF. DNA for the CDR3: TGTGCCAGCAGCTTAGGAGTCTGCTACGAGCAGTACTTC.

This clonotype was recorded many times. The chain joins TRBV6-1 to TRBJ2-3, with 14 bases identical to TRBD2. Germline V gives CDR1 MNHNS, CDR2 SASEGT. CDR3 size: 18 residues. The trim removed 6 bases at V and 3 bases at J, leaving 11 bases unmatched. DNA of the CDR3: TGTGCCAGCAGCTGGGGTCAGACTAGCGGGGGGGGGACAGATACGCAGTATTTT. Translated, it gives CASSWGQTSGGGTDTQYF.

The V and J genes are TRBV19 and TRBJ1-2; D gene ambiguous. V dropped 7 bases and J dropped 0 bases, with 15 bases sitting between them. Per the germline V gene, CDR1 is LNHDA and CDR2 is SQIVND (reference sequence). The CDR3 spans 15 residues. The CDR3 loop is CASTDLGSPNYGYTF. For the CDR3, the DNA is TGTGCCAGTACCGACCTTGGCAGCCCTAACTATGGCTACACCTTC.

CDR3 nucleotide sequence: TGCGCCAGCAGCTTGGCCCCGGGGGTGAATGAAAAACTGTTTTTT. Amino acids: CASSLAPGVNEKLFF. The rearrangement uses TRBV5-1 and TRBJ1-4; a weak D match, TRBD1 (5 bases). Trimming took off 0 bases at V and 5 bases at J, with 11 bases between the two ends. Germline loops: CDR1 SGHRS, CDR2 YFSETQ. This CDR3 is 15 amino acids long. Drawing the rest from reference TRBV5-1 and TRBJ1-4, the complete variable domain is KAGVTQTPRYLIKTRGQQVTLSCSPISGHRSVSWYQQTPGQGLQFLFEYFSETQRNKGNFPGRFSGRQFSNSRSEMNVSTLELGDSALYLCASSLAPGVNEKLFFGSGTQLSVL.

Comments on this clonotype: A much larger clone differs by one base, so this may be a read error. The chain combines TRBV5-1 with TRBJ2-1; D may correspond to TRBD1 or TRBD2 (6 bases each). Looked up from germline, CDR1 is SGHRS and CDR2 is YFSETQ. CDR3 size: 15 residues. CDR3 nucleotide sequence: TGCGCCAGCAGCTCGGACGGGGGCTCCTACAGTGAGCAGTTCTTC. Residues: CASSSDGGSYSEQFF.

The V call is TRBV5-1, the J call TRBJ2-5, with D unclear. The DNA end is a closer match to TRBJ2-7, so the J assignment may be wrong. The CDR3 has 16 amino acids. Germline assignment: CDR1 SGHRS and CDR2 YFSETQ. In DNA form, the CDR3 reads TGCGCCAGCAGCTTGGCCGGTGCGCCGAGCTCCTACGAGCAGTACTTC. Its translation is CASSLAGAPSSYEQYF.

The chain employs TRBV10-3 and TRBJ2-3; D unclear. V was pared by 2 bases and J by 0 bases, with 12 bases between. CDR3 length: 16 amino acids. The germline V gene encodes CDR1 ENHRY and CDR2 SYGVKD. The CDR3 loop reads CAISERVVISTDTQYF. CDR3 nucleotides: TGTGCCATCAGTGAGCGGGTGGTGATTAGCACAGATACGCAGTATTTT.

This clonotype was detected a few times. V is TRBV4-1 and J is TRBJ2-7, with D tentatively TRBD1 or TRBD2 (6 bases each). Trimming removed 0 bases at V and 1 base at J, with 16 bases between. From germline, CDR1 is MGHRA and CDR2 YSYEKL. The CDR3 is made up of 17 amino acids. The CDR3 region is CASSQDLGGLGSYEQYF. In DNA form, the CDR3 reads TGCGCCAGCAGCCAAGATCTTGGGGGGCTGGGGTCCTACGAGCAGTACTTC.

The chain couples TRBV5-1 to TRBJ2-3; 8 nucleotides line up with TRBD2. V was clipped by 3 bases and J by 3 bases; unmatched bases: 9. CDR1 is SGHRS and CDR2 is YFSETQ in the germline V gene. CDR3 length: 16 amino acids. The CDR3 region is CASSYGGAGMTDTQYF. CDR3 sequence (DNA): TGCGCCAGCAGCTACGGGGGGGCCGGAATGACAGATACGCAGTATTTT.

This clonotype was seen repeatedly, ten times or more. The chain links TRBV15 to TRBJ2-5; the D call may be TRBD1 or TRBD2 (5 bases each). Trimming stripped 1 base from V and 5 bases from J, with 14 bases between. Germline loops: CDR1 LNHNV, CDR2 YYDKDF (reference sequence). The CDR3 contains 15 residues. The CDR3 nucleotides are TGTGCCACCAGCAGAGTTGGGGGAGTCCGTGAGACCCAGTACTTC. Amino acid sequence: CATSRVGGVRETQYF. Based on the CDR3 plus reference TRBV15 and TRBJ2-5, the full variable domain is DAMVIQNPRYQVTQFGKPVTLSCSQTLNHNVMYWYQQKSSQAPKLLFHYYDKDFNNEADTPDNFQSRRPNTSFCFLDIRSPGLGDTAMYLCATSRVGGVRETQYFGPGTRLLVL.

V usage is TRBV27 and J usage is TRBJ1-2; D unclear. The CDR3 covers 14 residues. Per the germline V gene, CDR1 is MNHEY and CDR2 is SMNVEV (reference sequence). V was cut by 3 bases and J by 5 bases, with 13 bases left in between. In nucleotides, the CDR3 is TGTGCCAGCAGTTTCCACCCTTCGGGTTATGGCTACACCTTC. Translation gives CASSFHPSGYGYTF.

This chain links TRBV11-1 with TRBJ2-7; 9 bases fit TRBD1. The V gene's germline CDR1 is SGHAT and CDR2 FQDESV (reference sequence). V was pared by 6 bases and J by 4 bases, with 4 bases of the junction left unmatched. The CDR3 has 13 amino acids. This CDR3 reads CASRRTGVYEQYF. Here the CDR3 DNA reads TGTGCCAGCAGGCGGACAGGGGTTTACGAGCAGTACTTC.

This chain connects TRBV10-3 to TRBJ2-5; 11 bases map to TRBD1. Germline CDR1 and CDR2: ENHRY and SYGVKD. The CDR3 totals 14 residues. J gave up 2 bases and V 6 bases, and 2 bases lay outside the gene matches. CDR3 residues: CAISRDRGQETQYF. CDR3 nucleotide sequence: TGTGCCATCAGCCGGGACAGGGGGCAAGAGACCCAGTACTTC.

This clonotype was detected many times. The chain couples TRBV29-1 to TRBJ1-1; D is unclear. CDR1 and CDR2 (germline): SQVTM, ANQGSEA. Trimming removed 5 bases at V and 7 bases at J, with 11 bases between. CDR3 size: 11 residues. This CDR3 is CSVWTGSEAFF. DNA for the CDR3: TGCAGCGTTTGGACGGGCAGTGAAGCTTTCTTT.